This is a list of T cell receptor beta chains from one sample in a study of blood T cell repertoires in COVID-19. The data were produced by immunoSEQ multiplex PCR, yet TCRdb's version contains in-frame clones alone and is incomplete. Here the sample spans around 150,000 clones, around 81% being singletons. Input material: peripheral blood. The receptors shown here come from a woman in her sixties or seventies with active or convalescent COVID-19. The conserved cysteine and the conserved F or W are not part of the CDR3 here. The order of the fields is V gene, J gene, CDR3 protein.

TRBV12-5	TRBJ2-3	ASGLVLSGTSGSPLTDPQY
TRBV7-3	TRBJ2-3	ASSQAGGRADTQY
TRBV6-6	TRBJ1-3	ASSDNRGTGNTIY
TRBV3-1/TRBV3-2	TRBJ1-2	ASSQGGSHYGYT
TRBV2	TRBJ1-2	ASSRRDRGNDGYT
TRBV5-1	TRBJ2-7	ASSLVGTGYEQY
TRBV5-1	TRBJ2-3	ASSLRLAGAPGPY
TRBV20-1	TRBJ2-5	SARYQETQY
TRBV19	TRBJ2-6	ASSPETGSGANVLT
TRBV2	TRBJ2-3	ASSEGATHTQY
TRBV27	TRBJ1-4	ASSLRPGGDEKLF
TRBV27	TRBJ1-2	ASTPGGSYGYT
TRBV5-1	TRBJ1-2	ASSLVAEDLRGYT
TRBV3-1/TRBV3-2	TRBJ2-1	ASSQLVGLAGKNEQF
TRBV19	TRBJ1-5	ASSIGGGLGYSNQPQH
TRBV28	TRBJ1-1	ASSGGQTV
TRBV7-8	TRBJ1-1	ASSESSGGVTEAF
TRBV15	TRBJ1-1	ATSSLGQGMNTEAF
TRBV29-1	TRBJ2-1	SVEGETSAYNEQF
TRBV6-4	TRBJ2-1	ASRTDSSYNEQF
TRBV7-9	TRBJ2-5	ASRLSRGRETQY
TRBV6-2/TRBV6-3	TRBJ1-5	ASSSYYSNQPQH
TRBV28	TRBJ2-2	ASSLWLAGVTGELF
TRBV3-1/TRBV3-2	TRBJ2-3	ASSQERLLSTDTQY
TRBV10-3	TRBJ2-7	ATRGGTDSSYEQY
TRBV28	TRBJ1-5	ASSSGSQPQH
TRBV6-5	TRBJ1-4	ASSYSSGLVNEKLF
TRBV7-2	TRBJ2-5	ASSWSSGGAVETQY
TRBV6-1	TRBJ1-2	ASSELDSAGGYT
TRBV30	TRBJ1-5	AWGDSRDQPQH
TRBV30	TRBJ2-5	AWTGGRAWETQY
TRBV4-3	TRBJ1-6	ASSQEGPGVNSPLH
TRBV4-2	TRBJ2-3	ASSQGRAGETDTQY
TRBV19	TRBJ1-2	ASSRTGQPHYGYT
TRBV7-8	TRBJ2-1	ASSRDRGRNEQF
TRBV30	TRBJ2-7	AWSPNSKHRVRGYEQY
TRBV7-6	TRBJ1-4	ASSFYRGDNEKLF
TRBV6-2/TRBV6-3	TRBJ2-3	ASSYSPFLAGGPAADTQY
TRBV5-8	TRBJ2-3	ASSLGQGYDTQY
TRBV5-1	TRBJ1-2	ASSFFSGADYGYT
TRBV5-1	TRBJ2-5	ASSLDGQGNRETQY
TRBV27	TRBJ2-1	ASSFTGVGQF
TRBV6-5	TRBJ2-1	ASRIDSRNEQF
TRBV9	TRBJ1-2	ASSPNPGTRLAYGYT
TRBV2	TRBJ1-1	ASSRDRATEAF
TRBV4-1	TRBJ2-5	ASSQESRGFETQY
TRBV18	TRBJ2-1	ASSSQGISYNEQF
TRBV9	TRBJ2-3	ASSPGLAGGIGDTQY
TRBV7-2	TRBJ2-7	ASSLAPGYYEQY
TRBV3-1/TRBV3-2	TRBJ1-2	ASSQWDRASRGYGYT
TRBV19	TRBJ2-7	ASSSWSGQSYEQY
TRBV27	TRBJ2-1	ASSLLGSGNGIHNEQF
TRBV29-1	TRBJ2-3	SVGTSGADTQY